Included here is one T cell receptor beta chain sequence, with context. The sample is drawn from a study of CD8 T cells in Susac syndrome. The ends were cut back, 9 bases at V and 6 bases at J, with 22 bases in the middle. The germline CDR1 and CDR2 sequences are LGHDT and YNNKEL (reference sequence). This CDR3 comprises 15 residues. When the RNA was reverse transcribed, random hexamers were used with an input of about 0.5 to 1 ug. MiXCR was run by TCRdb on the immunoSEQ multiplex PCR reads, yielding one entry per CDR3 protein. The table has some 26,000 distinct CDR3 sequences, 93% seen once. The chain combines TRBV3-1 with TRBJ2-3; D might be TRBD1 (5 bases). Sequences were obtained from CD8+ T cells from PBMCs. The sequence derives from a human donor with Susac syndrome. Written as DNA, the CDR3 is TGTGCCAGTAACTCTAGGTCCTGGGGCCCGGATACGCAGTATTTT. Translation: CASNSRSWGPDTQYF.